These T cell receptor beta chains were read from a single sample in a study of a mutant IDH1 vaccine in newly diagnosed glioma. Assay: immunoSEQ multiplex PCR; the TCRdb copy retains only in-frame clones and omits some. The data contain around 92,000 clones, 80% to 90% of them singletons. The sample was PBMCs, taken from a glioma patient treated with radiotherapy, temozolomide or both. These receptors were obtained from a woman between 50 and 59 years old with glioma. The CDR3 runs from the conserved cysteine through the conserved F or W. Each record gives: clone size, D gene, CDR3 length, V gene, J gene, CDR3 protein, CDR3 DNA. The D gene is left open where the match is weak. Size tells how often a clone was seen (once, few, many) or the class of an expanded clone, and some rows leave it out.

>-|TRBD2|17|TRBV4-2|TRBJ2-7
CASSQEEVAGALYEQYF
TGTGCCAGCAGCCAAGAAGAGGTAGCGGGGGCTCTCTACGAGCAGTACTTC
>-|TRBD1|15|TRBV19|TRBJ2-3
CASSYRDRDTDTQYF
TGTGCCAGTAGTTACCGGGACAGGGACACAGATACGCAGTATTTT
>few|-|14|TRBV7-9|TRBJ1-3
CASSDNVPGNTIYF
TGTGCCAGCAGCGATAATGTCCCTGGAAACACCATATATTTT
>once|-|15|TRBV7-9|TRBJ2-7
CASSRAAGSPYEQYF
TGTGCCAGCAGCCGCGCGGCGGGGAGTCCCTACGAGCAGTACTTC
>-|-|13|TRBV11-3|TRBJ1-1
CASSLSRDTEAFF
TGTGCCAGCAGCTTAAGTCGGGACACTGAAGCTTTCTTT
>-|-|12|TRBV7-8|TRBJ1-2
CASTSGGYGYTF
TGTGCCAGCACCTCGGGGGGGTATGGCTACACCTTC
>-|-|12|TRBV2|TRBJ2-5
CASNRFQETQYF
TGTGCCAGCAATAGGTTCCAAGAGACCCAGTACTTC
>-|-|12|TRBV7-2|TRBJ2-7
CASSLVSDEQYF
TGTGCCAGCAGCTTAGTTTCCGACGAGCAGTACTTC
>-|TRBD1|15|TRBV7-9|TRBJ2-3
CASSLGQGVGDTQYF
TGTGCCAGCAGCTTAGGACAGGGGGTAGGAGATACGCAGTATTTT
>-|TRBD2|16|TRBV10-3|TRBJ2-2
CATNPSGGLNTGELFF
TGTGCCACCAATCCGAGCGGGGGGCTTAACACCGGGGAGCTGTTTTTT
>-|-|12|TRBV30|TRBJ1-1
CAWSVQGREAFF
TGTGCCTGGAGTGTACAGGGCAGGGAAGCTTTCTTT
>-|TRBD1|14|TRBV27|TRBJ2-1
CASSLFDRDNEQFF
TGTGCCAGCAGTTTATTCGACAGGGACAATGAGCAGTTCTTC
>-|-|8|TRBV7-9|TRBJ2-1
CASSPEFF
TGTGCCAGCAGCCCGGAGTTCTTC
>-|-|13|TRBV5-4|TRBJ2-2
CASSLALTGELFF
TGTGCCAGCAGCTTGGCTTTAACCGGGGAGCTGTTTTTT
>-|TRBD2|16|TRBV5-8|TRBJ2-1
CASSAKGLAVYNEQFF
TGTGCCAGCAGCGCCAAAGGGCTAGCGGTTTACAATGAGCAGTTCTTC
>once|-|15|TRBV18|TRBJ1-1
CASSPLQGRYTEAFF
TGTGCCAGCTCACCCCTACAGGGACGTTACACTGAAGCTTTCTTT
>once|-|12|TRBV6-5|TRBJ2-7
CASSRDNYEQYF
TGTGCCAGCAGTCGAGACAACTACGAGCAGTACTTC
>-|TRBD2|15|TRBV5-1|TRBJ2-1
CASSLGLAVYNEQFF
TGCGCCAGCAGCTTGGGACTAGCGGTATACAATGAGCAGTTCTTC
>-|TRBD1|15|TRBV27|TRBJ2-7
CASSPEDRVFYEQYF
TGTGCCAGCAGCCCTGAGGACAGGGTGTTCTACGAGCAGTACTTC